These T cell receptor beta chains were read from a single sample in a study of read filtering for tumor transcriptome and immune sequencing. TCRdb fed the reads into MiXCR, producing one record per CDR3 protein. The sample lists about 60,000 distinct CDR3 sequences, approximately 14% occurring once. Sequencing input: a population of CD138-negative cells sorted from bone marrow. Receptor source: a donor aged 40 or over with multiple myeloma. The CDR3 runs from the conserved cysteine through the conserved F or W. The D gene is left open where the match is weak.

V	J	D	CDR3
TRBV24-1	TRBJ2-1	-	CATSDPGPDNEQFF
TRBV20-1	TRBJ1-5	-	CSAQEDGIPGQPQHF
TRBV3-1	TRBJ2-7	-	CASSHVGQFPYEQYF
TRBV24-1	TRBJ2-5	TRBD2	CVTRGLAGEATQYF
TRBV24-1	TRBJ2-4	TRBD1	CATSDPRGSAKNIQHF
TRBV15	TRBJ1-5	-	CATSSSRRDQPQHF
TRBV15	TRBJ2-1	TRBD2	CATSRELGLAGVNEQFF
TRBV11-2	TRBJ1-1	-	CASSSTGTNTEAFF
TRBV20-1	TRBJ2-3	TRBD1	CSARSSLQGSDTQYF
TRBV19	TRBJ2-3	-	CASRAAGQGFDTQYF
TRBV12-3/TRBV12-4	TRBJ2-1	TRBD2	CASDPSIPGLANNEQFF
TRBV15	TRBJ1-4	-	CATSRGEARNNEKLFF
TRBV4-3	TRBJ2-5	-	CASSQGISGDETQYF
TRBV25-1	TRBJ1-5	-	CASSESALQPQHF
TRBV12-3/TRBV12-4	TRBJ2-7	TRBD1	CASSLGPGTGVPKQYF
TRBV7-9	TRBJ2-1	-	CASSLVRQRSYNEQFF
TRBV28	TRBJ2-1	TRBD2	CASSFLAGVAYNEQFF
TRBV29-1	TRBJ2-3	-	CSVGAGLADTQYF
TRBV4-3	TRBJ2-1	TRBD2	CASSRTTSGSGYNEQFF
TRBV6-5	TRBJ2-2	-	CASSYTQGRVNTGELFF
TRBV12-3/TRBV12-4	TRBJ2-6	-	CASRPKSSFFGANVLTF
TRBV28	TRBJ2-4	-	CDSSLPRQGAKNIQYF
TRBV6-2/TRBV6-3	TRBJ1-2	-	CASSYDTTGGNGYTF
TRBV27	TRBJ1-1	-	CASSFDTKGNTEAFF
TRBV6-5	TRBJ2-3	-	CASSYAGGGTDTQYF
TRBV5-1	TRBJ1-4	-	CASSLQPFNEKLFF
TRBV7-2	TRBJ2-7	-	CASRVGHSMGEQYF
TRBV30	TRBJ2-1	-	CAWSVSAYNEQFF
TRBV7-2	TRBJ2-7	-	CASQPGLAREQYF
TRBV11-3	TRBJ1-2	-	CASSLLGANYGYTF
TRBV13	TRBJ2-4	TRBD1	CASSPGQGRSKNIQYF
TRBV5-1	TRBJ2-7	-	CASSLNYEQYF